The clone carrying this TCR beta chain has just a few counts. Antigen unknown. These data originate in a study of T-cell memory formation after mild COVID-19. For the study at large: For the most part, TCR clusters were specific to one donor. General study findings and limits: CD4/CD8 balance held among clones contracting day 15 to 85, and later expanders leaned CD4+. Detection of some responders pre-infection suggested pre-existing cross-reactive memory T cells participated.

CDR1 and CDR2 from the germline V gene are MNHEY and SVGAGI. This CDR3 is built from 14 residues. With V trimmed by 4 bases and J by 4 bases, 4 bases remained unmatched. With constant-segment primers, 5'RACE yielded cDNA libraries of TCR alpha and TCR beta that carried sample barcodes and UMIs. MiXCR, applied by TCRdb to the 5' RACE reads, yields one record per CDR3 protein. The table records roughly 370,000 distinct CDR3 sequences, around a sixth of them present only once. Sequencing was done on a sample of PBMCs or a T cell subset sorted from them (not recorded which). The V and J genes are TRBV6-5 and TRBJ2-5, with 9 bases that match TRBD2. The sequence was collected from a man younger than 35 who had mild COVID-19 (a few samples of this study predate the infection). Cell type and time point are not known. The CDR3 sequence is CASSLLAGRETQYF. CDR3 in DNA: TGTGCCAGCAGTTTACTAGCGGGCCGAGAGACCCAGTACTTC.